This TCR beta chain was recorded in a study of blood T cell repertoires in COVID-19. Data came from immunoSEQ multiplex PCR; TCRdb stores just in-frame clones and leaves some out. The data hold about 290,000 clones, with 85% observed a single time. The sample taken for sequencing was peripheral blood. The source of this sequence is a woman aged 45 to 65 with active or convalescent COVID-19.

This CDR3 is CASSRTGTGSNQPQHF. The CDR3 DNA follows: TGTGCCAGCTCACGCACCGGGACAGGGAGCAATCAGCCCCAGCATTTT. The V gene is TRBV18, the J gene TRBJ1-5, with 9 bases identical to TRBD1. The CDR3 consists of 16 residues. Germline CDR1 and CDR2: KGHSH and LQKENI. With V trimmed by 4 bases and J by 1 base, 5 bases remained unmatched. The full variable domain, its missing parts supplied by reference TRBV18 and TRBJ1-5, is NAGVMQNPRHLVRRRGQEARLRCSPMKGHSHVYWYRQLPEEGLKFMVYLQKENIIDESGMPKERFSAEFPKEGPSILRIQQVVRGDSAAYFCASSRTGTGSNQPQHFGDGTRLSIL.